What follows are 30 T cell receptor beta chains derived from one specimen sequenced in a study of T cell responses to AZD1222 COVID-19 vaccine. The data were produced by immunoSEQ multiplex PCR, yet TCRdb's version contains in-frame clones alone and is incomplete. Among about 150,000 clones listed, around 90% were seen once. This sample comprised peripheral blood, obtained on day 0 of AZD1222 vaccination. These receptors originate from an adult in good health.

This clone has more than one count but fewer than ten. The CDR3 DNA is TGTGCCAGCAGGACCCTTTTGGATGGCTACACCTTC. The encoded protein is CASRTLLDGYTF. The gene calls are TRBV5-4 and TRBJ1-2; no clear D gene. The germline V gene has CDR1 SGHNT and CDR2 YYREEE (reference sequence). The CDR3 contains 12 residues. V lost 5 bases and J 6 bases, leaving 11 bases between the germline ends.

The chain couples TRBV27 to TRBJ2-1, with a weak D call TRBD2 (5 bases). V was pared by 1 base and J by 7 bases, with 14 bases between. The length of the CDR3 is 15 residues. Germline V gene lookup returns CDR1 MNHEY and CDR2 SMNVEV (reference sequence). The DNA of the CDR3 is TGTGCCAGCAGTTTATTCCTAGCAAATAGGAATGAGCAGTTCTTC. Its translation is CASSLFLANRNEQFF.

The DNA of the CDR3 is TGCAGCGTTGCTGCGAATAGCAATCAGCCCCAGCATTTT. Its protein is CSVAANSNQPQHF. This rearrangement joins TRBV29-1 to TRBJ1-5; unclear D gene. The CDR3 totals 13 residues. Germline loops: CDR1 SQVTM, CDR2 ANQGSEA. Trimming took 4 bases from V and 0 from J, leaving 7 bases between them.

The V gene is TRBV15, the J gene TRBJ1-2; 12 nucleotides align to TRBD1. Trimming cost V 8 bases and J 4 bases; bases outside gene matches: 8. The CDR3 length is 15 residues. CDR1 and CDR2 from the germline V gene are LNHNV and YYDKDF (reference sequence). The CDR3 coding sequence is TGTGCCACCGACCCAGGGACAGGGGGCGGCTATGGCTACACCTTC. It is translated as CATDPGTGGGYGYTF.

The chain combines TRBV9 with TRBJ2-2, with D unclear. The germline CDR1 and CDR2 sequences are SGDLS and YYNGEE. The V gene lost 0 bases and the J gene lost 6 bases, with 3 bases spanning the gap. This CDR3 has 12 residues. For the CDR3, the DNA is TGTGCCAGCAGCGTAGACGCCGGGGAGCTGTTTTTT. Translation: CASSVDAGELFF.

The rearrangement links TRBV18 to TRBJ2-1, with D unclear. CDR1 KGHSH and CDR2 LQKENI come from the germline V gene. The CDR3 sequence is 11 residues long. V dropped 2 bases and J dropped 7 bases, with 3 bases sitting between them. CDR3 amino acids: CASSPGNEQFF. The CDR3 bases are TGTGCCAGCTCACCAGGGAATGAGCAGTTCTTC.

The chain couples TRBV28 to TRBJ2-5; D is possibly TRBD1 (6 bases). This CDR3 spans 14 amino acids. The V end lost 4 bases, the J end lost 5 bases, and 14 bases lay between the germline ends. Looked up from germline, CDR1 is MDHEN and CDR2 is SYDVKM. The CDR3: CASSYTGYLETQYF. The CDR3, as DNA: TGTGCCAGCAGTTACACAGGGTATTTGGAGACCCAGTACTTC.

The gene calls are TRBV5-6 and TRBJ2-2, with D possibly matching TRBD2 (5 bases). Germline V gene data show CDR1 as SGHDT and CDR2 as YYEEEE. The CDR3 sequence is 15 residues long. Trimming removed 4 bases at V and 6 bases at J, with 16 bases between. CDR3 sequence (DNA): TGTGCCAGCAGCACGGACGGACTGCCTGCCGGGGAGCTGTTTTTT. It translates to CASSTDGLPAGELFF.

The J gene is TRBJ1-2, the V gene TRBV18; 10 bases map to TRBD1. This CDR3 contains 16 residues. Germline-derived CDR1 and CDR2 are KGHSH and LQKENI. The trim removed 4 bases at V and 3 bases at J, leaving 8 bases unmatched. CDR3 DNA: TGTGCCAGCTCACACGGACAGGGGGTAATGGACTATGGCTACACCTTC. Protein sequence: CASSHGQGVMDYGYTF.

V gene TRBV18 combines with J gene TRBJ2-5, with D possibly being TRBD1 or TRBD2 (6 bases each). The CDR3 is made up of 13 amino acids. Trimming shortened V by 8 bases and J by 3 bases, and 13 bases separated the two germline ends. Germline CDR1 and CDR2: KGHSH and LQKENI. The CDR3 sequence: CASTAGQKETQYF. As DNA, the CDR3 is TGTGCCAGCACCGCGGGACAAAAAGAGACCCAGTACTTC. Full variable domain (outside the CDR3, taken from reference TRBV18 and TRBJ2-5): NAGVMQNPRHLVRRRGQEARLRCSPMKGHSHVYWYRQLPEEGLKFMVYLQKENIIDESGMPKERFSAEFPKEGPSILRIQQVVRGDSAAYFCASTAGQKETQYFGPGTRLLVL.

J is TRBJ2-7 and V is TRBV5-1, with unresolved D. V gave up 1 base and J gave up 3 bases, with 11 bases separating them. The CDR3 contains 14 residues. The germline gives CDR1 SGHRS, CDR2 YFSETQ. The CDR3 DNA sequence: TGCGCCAGCAGCTTGAGTTCGGTGAACTACGAGCAGTACTTC. As protein: CASSLSSVNYEQYF.

The rearrangement links TRBV6-5 to TRBJ2-1, with D unresolved. The V end lost 4 bases, the J end lost 7 bases, and 5 bases lay between the germline ends. Germline-derived CDR1 and CDR2 are MNHEY and SVGAGI. The CDR3 runs 11 residues. This CDR3 is CASSLANEQFF. In nucleotides, the CDR3 is TGTGCCAGCAGTTTAGCAAATGAGCAGTTCTTC.

The genes are TRBV9 and TRBJ1-2; D is unresolved. V lost 0 bases to trimming and J lost 8 bases, with 17 bases between them. This CDR3 contains 15 residues. CDR1 is SGDLS and CDR2 is YYNGEE in the germline V gene. The CDR3 reads CASSVGGSWREGYTF. CDR3 DNA sequence: TGTGCCAGCAGCGTAGGAGGGAGTTGGAGAGAGGGCTACACCTTC.

This chain links TRBV18 with TRBJ1-1, with unresolved D. The CDR3 loop spans 14 amino acids. V was cut by 6 bases and J by 3 bases, with 14 bases left in between. Germline loops: CDR1 KGHSH, CDR2 LQKENI. CDR3 DNA: TGTGCCAGCTCCCCGCGGACGACGGACACTGAAGCTTTCTTT. It specifies CASSPRTTDTEAFF.

The J gene is TRBJ2-2, the V gene TRBV9; D is unresolved. Trimming left V 0 bases short and J 2 bases short, with 17 bases between. Per germline, CDR1 SGDLS and CDR2 YYNGEE. The CDR3 sequence is 18 residues long. In DNA, the CDR3 is TGTGCCAGCAGCGTAGGGATTTCGACATCCCTTAACACCGGGGAGCTGTTTTTT. Residues: CASSVGISTSLNTGELFF. Full variable domain (remainder filled in from reference TRBV9 and TRBJ2-2): DSGVTQTPKHLITATGQRVTLRCSPRSGDLSVYWYQQSLDQGLQFLIQYYNGEERAKGNILERFSAQQFPDLHSELNLSSLELGDSALYFCASSVGISTSLNTGELFFGEGSRLTVL.

This chain links TRBV19 with TRBJ2-3; TRBD1 agrees at 12 bases. After removal of 8 bases from V and 8 bases from J, the junction contained 5 bases not matched to a gene. This CDR3 region has 13 residues. CDR1 and CDR2 from the germline V gene are LNHDA and SQIVND (reference sequence). Written as DNA, the CDR3 is TGTGCCAGTGGGACAGGGGGCGCGGGTACGCAGTATTTT. Translating gives CASGTGGAGTQYF.

The CDR3 sequence is CASNDRDNQPQHF. CDR3 DNA: TGTGCCAGCAATGACAGGGACAATCAGCCCCAGCATTTT. The chain joins TRBV6-6 to TRBJ1-5, with 7 bases aligning to TRBD1. J gave up 3 bases and V 7 bases, and 3 bases lay outside the gene matches. Per the germline V gene, CDR1 is MNHNY and CDR2 is SVGAGI (reference sequence). The CDR3 is 13 amino acids.

V usage is TRBV27 and J usage is TRBJ1-2, with 7 bases fitting TRBD1. The CDR3 consists of 13 residues. Losses at the gene ends were 6 bases for V and 4 bases for J; bases not matched to a gene: 5. Germline V gene data show CDR1 as MNHEY and CDR2 as SMNVEV (reference sequence). Here the CDR3 DNA reads TGTGCCAGCAGGGCAGGGGGAGGCTATGGCTACACCTTC. This gives the protein CASRAGGGYGYTF.

This clone was seen once. The rearrangement links TRBV10-2 to TRBJ1-6; a possible D gene is TRBD1 (6 bases). The CDR3 spans 18 residues. From germline, CDR1 is WSHSY and CDR2 SAAADI. Trimming removed 0 bases from V and 1 base from J, with 13 bases in between. CDR3 nucleotide sequence: TGCGCCAGCAGTGAGTCTGGGAGGGGGTTGTCCTATAATTCACCCCTCCACTTT. It encodes CASSESGRGLSYNSPLHF.

J is TRBJ1-6 and V is TRBV7-6; unclear D gene. Trimming shortened V by 5 bases and J by 0 bases, and 8 bases separated the two germline ends. Germline V lookup: CDR1 SGHVS, CDR2 FNYEAQ. This CDR3 region has 15 residues. CDR3 in DNA: TGTGCCAGCAGCCCCGATTTCTCCTATAATTCACCCCTCCACTTT. As protein: CASSPDFSYNSPLHF.

The chain uses TRBV2 and TRBJ1-2; D possibly corresponds to TRBD1 (5 bases). This CDR3 spans 13 amino acids. The V and J ends lost 2 bases and 5 bases respectively, with 9 bases between them. CDR1 is SNHLY and CDR2 is FYNNEI in the germline V gene. The CDR3 region is CASSESRVYGYTF. As DNA, the CDR3 is TGTGCCAGCAGTGAAAGCAGGGTTTATGGCTACACCTTC. The whole variable domain, remainder taken from reference TRBV2 and TRBJ1-2, is EPEVTQTPSHQVTQMGQEVILRCVPISNHLYFYWYRQILGQKVEFLVSFYNNEISEKSEIFDDQFSVERPDGSNFTLKIRSTKLEDSAMYFCASSESRVYGYTFGSGTRLTVV.

For this clone: At one end, the junction sequence differs from germline, possibly due to a read error. The chain is built from TRBV7-7 and TRBJ2-7, with 7 bases fitting TRBD2. CDR3 length equals 14 residues. Germline V gene data show CDR1 as SSHAT and CDR2 as FNYEAQ (reference sequence). CDR3 in amino acids: CASSFGDYTYEQYF. The CDR3 bases are TGTGCTAGCAGCTTCGGGGACTACACCTACGAGCAGTACTTC. The full variable domain, completed using reference TRBV7-7 and TRBJ2-7, is GAGVSQSPRYKVTKRGQDVTLRCDPISSHATLYWYQQALGQGPEFLTYFNYEAQPDKSGLPSDRFSAERPEGSISTLTIQRTEQRDSAMYRCASSFGDYTYEQYFGPGTRLTVT.

The table lists this clone with a few counts. CDR3 bases: TGTGCCAGCACCATCACGGACGGAGCAACTAATGAAAAACTGTTTTTT. As protein: CASTITDGATNEKLFF. The V call is TRBV5-6, the J call TRBJ1-4; D gene uncertain. This CDR3 region has 16 residues. CDR1 is SGHDT and CDR2 is YYEEEE in the germline V gene. V lost 6 bases and J lost 0, with 15 bases in between.

The chain joins TRBV18 to TRBJ1-6; D gene unclear. Trimming removed 3 bases from V and 7 bases from J, with 16 bases in between. The CDR3 length is 16 residues. Germline V gene data show CDR1 as KGHSH and CDR2 as LQKENI. CDR3 nucleotide sequence: TGTGCCAGCTCACCTAATCCCCTAGGTGGGAATTCACCCCTCCACTTT. Translating gives CASSPNPLGGNSPLHF.

This chain links TRBV27 with TRBJ1-2; TRBD1 matches at 7 bases. With V trimmed by 0 bases and J by 2 bases, 6 bases remained unmatched. Germline CDR1 MNHEY, CDR2 SMNVEV (reference sequence). The CDR3 length is 16 residues. The DNA for the CDR3 is TGTGCCAGCAGTTTATCGGCAGGGGGGGCGAACTATGGCTACACCTTC. It codes for CASSLSAGGANYGYTF.

The chain uses TRBV3-1 (or the pseudogene TRBV3-2) and TRBJ1-5; D unresolved. Trimming pared 2 bases from V and 5 bases from J, leaving 7 bases between. Per germline, CDR1 LGHDT and CDR2 YNNKEL (reference sequence). CDR3 size: 13 residues. The CDR3 spells CASSQQTDQPQHF. Written as DNA, the CDR3 is TGTGCCAGCAGCCAACAGACTGATCAGCCCCAGCATTTT.

The gene calls are TRBV24-1 and TRBJ1-4; no reliable D call. The CDR3 covers 17 residues. Germline loops: CDR1 KGHDR, CDR2 SFDVKD. V gave up 8 bases and J gave up 7 bases, with 25 bases separating them. The CDR3 nucleotides are TGTGCCACCAACCCCGCCCGGCCGTTCAGATCCGGTGAAAAACTGTTTTTT. It yields the protein CATNPARPFRSGEKLFF.

The chain links TRBV5-1 to TRBJ1-2; 7 nucleotides match TRBD1. Trimming cost V 3 bases and J 0 bases; bases outside gene matches: 5. The CDR3 runs to 15 residues. The V gene's germline CDR1 is SGHRS and CDR2 YFSETQ. For the CDR3, the DNA is TGCGCCAGCAGCTCGGCAGGGGGATCTAACTATGGCTACACCTTC. Its translation is CASSSAGGSNYGYTF.

The chain carries TRBV27 and TRBJ1-2; no reliable D call. The V gene lost 5 bases and the J gene lost 2 bases, with 9 bases spanning the gap. Germline lookup yields CDR1 MNHEY and CDR2 SMNVEV (reference sequence). There are 13 residues in the CDR3. The CDR3 bases are TGTGCCAGCAGTCTCGGGGTCAACTATGGCTACACCTTC. It translates to CASSLGVNYGYTF.

The chain couples TRBV7-9 to TRBJ1-4; D perhaps matches TRBD1 (5 bases). V lost 10 bases to trimming and J lost 4 bases, with 13 bases between them. The CDR3 consists of 13 residues. Per germline, CDR1 SEHNR and CDR2 FQNEAQ (reference sequence). The CDR3 DNA reads TGTGCCAAGGGGAGGGAGGGTAATGAAAAACTGTTTTTT. Amino acids: CAKGREGNEKLFF. Supplemented by reference TRBV7-9 and TRBJ1-4, the full variable domain reads DTGVSQNPRHKITKRGQNVTFRCDPISEHNRLYWYRQTLGQGPEFLTYFQNEAQLEKSRLLSDRFSAERPKGSFSTLEIQRTEQGDSAMYLCAKGREGNEKLFFGSGTQLSVL.